The clone carrying this T cell receptor (beta chain) was recorded at least ten times. The antigen remains undetermined. 5'RACE with constant-segment primers yielded barcoded, UMI-tagged TCR alpha and TCR beta cDNA libraries. TCRdb reprocessed the 5' RACE reads via MiXCR and lists one record per CDR3 protein. The sample shows roughly 370,000 distinct CDR3 sequences, approximately 15% of them seen only once. This entry is derived from a study of T-cell memory formation after mild COVID-19. Study outcomes and limitations: Most CD4+ clones that shrank were in CM and EM, while CD8+ ones turned up in EMRA. Prior to infection, memory already included some responding clones, suggesting cross-reactive memory joined. Whether second-wave clones peaking at day 37 were SARS-CoV-2 specific went unconfirmed.

V lost 6 bases to trimming and J lost 0 bases; unmatched junction nucleotides: 1. The CDR3 covers 13 residues. The receptor was isolated from a young man who had mild COVID-19 (a few samples of this study predate the infection). Cell type and time point are not known. Sequencing input: PBMCs or a T cell subset sorted from them (not recorded which). The V gene is TRBV12-3 or TRBV12-4, the J gene TRBJ1-1, with 7 bases aligning to TRBD1. This chain's CDR3 is CASRGQMNTEAFF. The CDR3 DNA reads as TGTGCCAGCAGGGGACAGATGAACACTGAAGCTTTCTTT.